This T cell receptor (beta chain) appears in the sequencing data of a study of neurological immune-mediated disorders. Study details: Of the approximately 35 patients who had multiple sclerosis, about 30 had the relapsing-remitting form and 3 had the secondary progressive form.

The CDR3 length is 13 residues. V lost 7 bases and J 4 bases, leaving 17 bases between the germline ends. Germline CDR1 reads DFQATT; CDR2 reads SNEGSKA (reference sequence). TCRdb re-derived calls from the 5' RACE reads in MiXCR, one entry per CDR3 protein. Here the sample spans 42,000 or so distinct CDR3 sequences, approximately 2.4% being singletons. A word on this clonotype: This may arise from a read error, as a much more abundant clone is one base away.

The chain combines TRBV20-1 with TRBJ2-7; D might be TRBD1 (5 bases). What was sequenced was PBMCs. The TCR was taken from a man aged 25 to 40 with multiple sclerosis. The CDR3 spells CSDTGTPEYEQYF. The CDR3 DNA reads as TGCAGTGATACAGGTACACCCGAGTACGAGCAGTACTTC.